This TCR beta chain originates from a study of glioma-infiltrating T cells. Amplification of TCR alpha and beta CDR3 regions from RNA used iRepertoire nested multiplex PCR. Input was roughly 100-450 ng of tissue mRNA or PBMC total RNA. TCRdb re-called the multiplex PCR reads through MiXCR, storing one row per CDR3 protein. The sample gives 150,000 or so distinct CDR3 sequences, approximately 39% of which show up once; about 18% is in the top ten. This clonotype occurred a few times. As yet, its antigen is unknown. Study conclusions and caveats: Gliomas, especially low-grade, showed above-expected tissue-blood divergence; non-neoplastic patients showed below.

This TCR was recovered from a human donor with low-grade glioma or glioblastoma, undergoing nonglioma brain surgery, or in good health (not recorded which). Material for sequencing was glioma tissue, nonneoplastic brain tissue, or PBMCs (not recorded which).

CDR3 DNA sequence: TGTGCCACCAGCAGAGATAGGGGACAACGCGAGCAGTACTTC. It encodes CATSRDRGQREQYF. The chain uses TRBV15 and TRBJ2-7; the D gene is possibly TRBD1 (6 bases). V was clipped by 0 bases and J by 6 bases, with 12 bases between them. CDR1 is LNHNV, CDR2 YYDKDF, per germline (reference sequence). This CDR3 comprises 14 residues.